The 15 T cell receptor beta chains given below trace back to one sample, sequenced in a study of cytomegalovirus exposure and HLA in healthy donors. The PCR ran on 60 Vbeta and 13 Jbeta primers. Clones were read by immunoSEQ multiplex PCR, and TCRdb kept only the in-frame ones, dropping some. Of approximately 72,000 clones in the sample, around 76% were seen once. The sample was PBMCs. These receptors all stem from a male donor in good health and CMV-seropositive.

The rearrangement joins TRBV28 to TRBJ2-3; 12 bases match TRBD2. V dropped 5 bases and J dropped 2; count of bases not matched to a gene: 17. Germline CDR1 is MDHEN and CDR2 is SYDVKM. The CDR3 has 20 residues. CDR3 DNA sequence: TGTGCCAGCAGTCTCGTCCCGGGGCCCCGGACTAGCGGGATCACAGATACGCAGTATTTT. It is translated as CASSLVPGPRTSGITDTQYF.

This chain connects TRBV4-1 to TRBJ2-5; D may be TRBD1 (6 bases). The CDR3 has 13 residues. Trimming removed 6 bases at V and 2 bases at J, with 10 bases between. Germline V gives CDR1 MGHRA, CDR2 YSYEKL. The CDR3 protein is CASSLGQQETQYF. CDR3 coding DNA: TGCGCCAGCAGTTTAGGACAGCAAGAGACCCAGTACTTC.

The V gene is TRBV5-1, the J gene TRBJ1-1; no definite D call. The V end lost 5 bases, the J end lost 1 base, and 12 bases lay between the germline ends. The germline V gene encodes CDR1 SGHRS and CDR2 YFSETQ. The CDR3 is 14 amino acids. The CDR3 region is CASRGWGGNTEAFF. The CDR3 nucleotides read TGCGCCAGCAGGGGATGGGGAGGGAACACTGAAGCTTTCTTT.

The chain recombines TRBV6-5 with TRBJ2-7, with 10 positions matching TRBD1. V gave up 0 bases and J gave up 11 bases; unmatched junction bases: 10. This CDR3 spans 15 amino acids. The V gene's germline CDR1 is MNHEY and CDR2 SVGAGI. The CDR3: CASSYSGGTGATEYF. The CDR3 DNA reads TGTGCCAGCAGTTACTCGGGAGGGACAGGGGCCACCGAGTACTTC.

The V call is TRBV6-1, the J call TRBJ1-3, with 9 bases that match TRBD1. From germline, CDR1 is MNHNS and CDR2 SASEGT. V lost 5 bases and J lost 4; bases outside the gene matches: 6. CDR3 length: 15 amino acids. The CDR3 sequence: CASSKQGARGNTIYF. CDR3 DNA sequence: TGTGCCAGCAGTAAACAGGGGGCGCGGGGAAACACCATATATTTT.

The chain has TRBV6-6 and TRBJ2-7, with 11 bases fitting TRBD1. After removal of 5 bases from V and 5 bases from J, the junction contained 11 bases not matched to a gene. The CDR3 contains 16 residues. The germline CDR1 and CDR2 sequences are MNHNY and SVGAGI (reference sequence). DNA of the CDR3: TGTGCCAGCAGTCCTTCCCGGACAGGGGGCACGAACGAGCAGTACTTC. Protein sequence: CASSPSRTGGTNEQYF.

For the CDR3, the DNA is TGTGCCTGGATACAGGGGGCGTATGAGACCCAGTACTTC. Translated: CAWIQGAYETQYF. V and J are TRBV30 and TRBJ2-5; the match to TRBD1 covers 9 bases. The CDR3 spans 13 residues. Per the germline V gene, CDR1 is GTSNPN and CDR2 is SVGIG (reference sequence). V gave up 4 bases and J gave up 5 bases; unmatched junction bases: 5.

This chain links TRBV27 with TRBJ1-5, with D tentatively TRBD1 (5 bases). Per germline, CDR1 MNHEY and CDR2 SMNVEV (reference sequence). The CDR3 is made up of 14 amino acids. The germline V and J ends were trimmed by 3 bases and 2 bases, with 8 bases remaining between them. The CDR3 is CASSFGAGNQPQHF. The CDR3 coding sequence is TGTGCCAGCAGTTTTGGGGCAGGCAATCAGCCCCAGCATTTT.

The table lists this clone with a count of one. A junction boundary mismatches the germline segment, possibly from a read error. The chain has TRBV7-9 and TRBJ2-7; D is uncertain. Germline V gene lookup returns CDR1 SEHNR and CDR2 FQNEAQ (reference sequence). The CDR3 has 14 amino acids. The CDR3 region is CSSSIITNTYEQYF. CDR3 in DNA: TGTTCCAGCAGCATCATAACAAACACCTACGAGCAGTACTTC. Supplemented by reference TRBV7-9 and TRBJ2-7, the full variable domain reads DTGVSQNPRHKITKRGQNVTFRCDPISEHNRLYWYRQTLGQGPEFLTYFQNEAQLEKSRLLSDRFSAERPKGSFSTLEIQRTEQGDSAMYLCSSSIITNTYEQYFGPGTRLTVT.

Concerning this clone: No DNA is shown, since the ends of the CDR3 on it are uncertain; the CDR3 is the one TCRdb lists. The chain has TRBV19 and TRBJ2-3; the table names TRBD2, a call not compared with the DNA. CDR1 LNHDA and CDR2 SQIVND come from the germline V gene (reference sequence). The CDR3 is made up of 14 amino acids, end residues included. CDR3 amino acids: CASTSGGQVGTQYF.

Here the CDR3 DNA reads TGTGCCAGTAGTATAGATATCCCGGGACAGCGAAATTCACCCCTCCACTTT. Protein: CASSIDIPGQRNSPLHF. The chain joins TRBV19 to TRBJ1-6, with 7 nucleotides matching TRBD1. Germline CDR1 reads LNHDA; CDR2 reads SQIVND (reference sequence). The length of the CDR3 is 17 residues. V gave up 0 bases and J gave up 7 bases; unmatched junction bases: 9.

J is TRBJ2-7 and V is TRBV7-6; D possibly corresponds to TRBD1 (5 bases). Trimming pared 5 bases from V and 9 bases from J, leaving 14 bases between. Germline assignment: CDR1 SGHVS and CDR2 FNYEAQ. This CDR3 comprises 12 residues. DNA of the CDR3: TGTGCCAGCAGCCATTTGACAGAGAGGCAGTACTTC. Protein: CASSHLTERQYF.

This clone was detected once. This sequence joins TRBV10-3 and TRBJ2-7; 7 bases map to TRBD1. Germline lookup yields CDR1 ENHRY and CDR2 SYGVKD. V lost 2 bases to trimming and J lost 3 bases; unmatched junction nucleotides: 4. The CDR3 contains 14 residues. In DNA, the CDR3 is TGTGCCATCAGTGAGAACGCAGGGGGCTACGAGCAGTACTTC. Protein: CAISENAGGYEQYF.

This rearrangement joins TRBV4-2 to TRBJ1-4; D is unclear. Trimming cost V 0 bases and J 8 bases, with 22 bases left between them. CDR1 is LGHNA, CDR2 YNFKEQ, per germline. This CDR3 comprises 18 residues. This chain's CDR3 is CASSQDPLRGGSFEKLFF. Here the CDR3 DNA reads TGTGCCAGCAGCCAAGACCCCCTCCGTGGCGGTTCGTTCGAAAAACTGTTTTTT.

The J gene is TRBJ2-1, the V gene TRBV6-5, with 7 nucleotides matching TRBD1. Trimming at V came to 6 bases and at J to 3 bases, leaving 8 bases not matched to a gene. CDR1 MNHEY and CDR2 SVGAGI come from the germline V gene. This CDR3 has 15 residues. CDR3 loop: CASRPDRANYNEQFF. CDR3 DNA sequence: TGTGCCAGCAGACCCGACAGGGCCAACTACAATGAGCAGTTCTTC.